The 13 T cell receptor beta chains given below trace back to one sample, sequenced in a study of cytomegalovirus exposure and HLA in healthy donors. The PCR had 60 Vbeta and 13 Jbeta primers. Produced via immunoSEQ multiplex PCR; TCRdb's table is partial and in-frame only. The table includes approximately 150,000 clones, approximately 73% detected once. Sequenced: PBMCs. These receptor sequences come from a woman between 18 and 30 years old in good health and CMV-seropositive.

The V and J genes are TRBV7-3 and TRBJ2-2; 10 nucleotides agree with TRBD2. Looked up from germline, CDR1 is SGHTA and CDR2 is FQGTGA. V trimming: 6 bases; J trimming: 5 bases; junction bases outside the gene matches: 12. The CDR3 contains 17 residues. The CDR3 spells CASSEKAGGPGTGELFF. The CDR3 bases are TGTGCCAGCAGTGAAAAAGCGGGGGGGCCGGGAACCGGGGAGCTGTTTTTT.

This clone was seen only a few times. CDR3 amino acids: CASSIGGPRGASSNEQFF. DNA of the CDR3: TGTGCCAGTAGTATAGGTGGGCCTCGCGGGGCTAGTAGTAATGAGCAGTTCTTC. The chain is built from TRBV19 and TRBJ2-1; a possible D gene is TRBD2 (6 bases). With 1 base removed from V and 7 bases from J, the gap between germline ends came to 23 bases. Looked up from germline, CDR1 is LNHDA and CDR2 is SQIVND (reference sequence). This CDR3 comprises 18 residues.

The sample holds a few counts of this clone. V gene TRBV19 combines with J gene TRBJ2-3; 13 nucleotides match TRBD2. There are 15 residues in the CDR3. Trimming at V came to 6 bases and at J to 2 bases, leaving 2 bases not matched to a gene. The germline gives CDR1 LNHDA, CDR2 SQIVND (reference sequence). CDR3 amino acids: CASRGLAGITDTQYF. DNA for the CDR3: TGTGCCAGTAGGGGACTAGCGGGGATCACAGATACGCAGTATTTT.

The V and J genes are TRBV2 and TRBJ2-2; the match to TRBD2 covers 13 bases. Per the germline V gene, CDR1 is SNHLY and CDR2 is FYNNEI. The CDR3 length is 16 residues. J was trimmed by 5 bases and V by 2 bases; bases with no gene match: 2. CDR3 DNA: TGTGCCAGCAGTGAATGGGGACTAGCGGGAACCGGGGAGCTGTTTTTT. This translates into CASSEWGLAGTGELFF.

CDR3 bases: TGTGCCAGCTCACCAGCAACAGTCTTATCCTACGAGCAGTACTTC. It is translated as CASSPATVLSYEQYF. The chain joins TRBV18 to TRBJ2-7; no clear D gene. Trimming stripped 2 bases from V and 1 base from J, with 12 bases between. The CDR3 has 15 residues. Germline CDR1 reads KGHSH; CDR2 reads LQKENI.

This clone has just a few counts. The chain recombines TRBV19 with TRBJ2-1; D may be TRBD1 (5 bases). V was shortened by 3 bases and J by 9 bases, with 12 bases between the two germline ends. The CDR3 length is 13 residues. Germline values: CDR1 LNHDA, CDR2 SQIVND (reference sequence). CDR3 sequence (DNA): TGTGCCAGTAGTATGGCCAGGGCTAGTGAGCAGTTCTTC. Residues: CASSMARASEQFF. Full variable domain (remainder filled in from reference TRBV19 and TRBJ2-1): DGGITQSPKYLFRKEGQNVTLSCEQNLNHDAMYWYRQDPGQGLRLIYYSQIVNDFQKGDIAEGYSVSREKKESFPLTVTSAQKNPTAFYLCASSMARASEQFFGPGTRLTVL.

The table lists this clone with a count of one. V and J are TRBV4-2 and TRBJ2-7, with D maybe TRBD1 (6 bases). Germline CDR1 and CDR2: LGHNA and YNFKEQ. The V gene lost 5 bases and the J gene lost 3 bases, with 14 bases spanning the gap. The CDR3 is made up of 14 amino acids. CDR3 sequence (DNA): TGTGCCAGCAGCGGGGACATTTATGACTACGAGCAGTACTTC. The encoded protein is CASSGDIYDYEQYF.

The chain is built from TRBV7-3 and TRBJ2-3, with a tentative D call TRBD2 (5 bases). The length of the CDR3 is 15 residues. Germline V gene sequence: CDR1 SGHTA, CDR2 FQGTGA. Between the trimmed V and J ends, which lost 5 bases and 3 bases, there was a span of 15 bases. As DNA, the CDR3 is TGTGCCAGCAGCCCCGGACTGGCCCATACAGATACGCAGTATTTT. Its translation: CASSPGLAHTDTQYF.

The chain has TRBV28 and TRBJ1-3, with D maybe TRBD1 (6 bases). Germline loops: CDR1 MDHEN, CDR2 SYDVKM. The CDR3 covers 17 residues. V gave up 7 bases and J gave up 2 bases, with 21 bases separating them. The CDR3 bases are TGTGCCAGCACCCCGGCGGGGGGCTCTCGGCCTGGAAACACCATATATTTT. Encoded protein: CASTPAGGSRPGNTIYF. The complete variable domain, with remaining parts taken from reference TRBV28 and TRBJ1-3, reads DVKVTQSSRYLVKRTGEKVFLECVQDMDHENMFWYRQDPGLGLRLIYFSYDVKMKEKGDIPEGYSVSREKKERFSLILESASTNQTSMYLCASTPAGGSRPGNTIYFGEGSWLTVV.

This clone occurred a few times. Other DNA sequences from this sample encode an identical CDR3 as well. This sequence joins TRBV7-9 and TRBJ2-7; D gene ambiguous. Between the trimmed V and J ends, which lost 2 bases and 3 bases, there was a span of 5 bases. The CDR3 extends over 12 amino acids. Germline lookup yields CDR1 SEHNR and CDR2 FQNEAQ (reference sequence). CDR3 amino acids: CASSLRVYEQYF. For the CDR3, the DNA is TGTGCCAGCAGCTTACGCGTCTACGAGCAGTACTTC.

The chain couples TRBV2 to TRBJ2-2, with 10 bases matching TRBD1. The CDR3 has 15 residues. The ends lost 7 bases at V and 6 bases at J; junction bases unmatched: 8. CDR1 SNHLY and CDR2 FYNNEI come from the germline V gene. Here the CDR3 DNA reads TGTGCCAGCATCCCGACAGGGGGCGCGGCCGGGGAGCTGTTTTTT. Residues: CASIPTGGAAGELFF.

The rearrangement links TRBV5-4 to TRBJ2-7; tentatively, D is TRBD2 (5 bases). V was pared by 4 bases and J by 2 bases, with 16 bases between. This CDR3 comprises 15 residues. Germline values: CDR1 SGHNT, CDR2 YYREEE (reference sequence). The CDR3 nucleotides are TGTGCCAGCAGCCCGACCTCGGCGGGCCCCTACGAGCAGTACTTC. This codes for CASSPTSAGPYEQYF.

This sequence joins TRBV6-1 and TRBJ1-5; D ambiguous. Trimming took 1 base from V and 7 from J, leaving 8 bases between them. This CDR3 has 13 residues. Germline V gene lookup returns CDR1 MNHNS and CDR2 SASEGT. The CDR3 here is CASSEDHGQPQHF. In nucleotides, the CDR3 is TGTGCCAGCAGTGAAGATCACGGGCAGCCCCAGCATTTT.